This T cell receptor beta chain was captured in a study of blood T cell repertoires in COVID-19. In the study overall: Specimens from acute and convalescent COVID-19 originated in the United States, Italy and Spain.

As processed by the authors: Estimation of nucleated cell counts was performed using reference gene primer amplification. Method: immunoSEQ multiplex PCR; TCRdb's copy keeps in-frame clones and lacks some. Clone size and V and J calls were adopted from that table, with D and trimming inferred from the DNA. The sample has 85,000 to 100,000 clones, around 88% seen once. Germline V gene sequence: CDR1 SGDLS, CDR2 YYNGEE. The CDR3 spans 19 residues. The V gene lost 0 bases and the J gene lost 6 bases, with 25 bases spanning the gap. The source is a man in his fifties or sixties with COVID-19, enrolled during active disease. The sample taken for sequencing was peripheral blood. This sequence joins TRBV9 and TRBJ1-5, with D perhaps TRBD1 (5 bases). The CDR3 sequence: CASSVGAGGKGNGGQPQHF. DNA for the CDR3: TGTGCCAGCAGCGTAGGTGCGGGGGGAAAAGGAAATGGGGGTCAGCCCCAGCATTTT.